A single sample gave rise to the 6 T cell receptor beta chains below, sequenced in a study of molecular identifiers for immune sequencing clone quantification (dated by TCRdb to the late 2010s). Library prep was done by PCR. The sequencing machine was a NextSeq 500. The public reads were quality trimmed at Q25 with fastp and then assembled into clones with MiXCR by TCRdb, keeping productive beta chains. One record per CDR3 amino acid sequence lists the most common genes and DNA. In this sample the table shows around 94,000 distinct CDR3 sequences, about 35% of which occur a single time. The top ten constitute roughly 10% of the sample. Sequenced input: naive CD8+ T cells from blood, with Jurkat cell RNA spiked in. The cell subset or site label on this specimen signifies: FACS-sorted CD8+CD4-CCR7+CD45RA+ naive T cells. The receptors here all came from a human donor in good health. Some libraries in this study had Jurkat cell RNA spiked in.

CDR3 in DNA: TGTGCCAGCGCGGTAGGCACAGATACGCAGTATTTT. The encoded protein is CASAVGTDTQYF. The rearrangement uses TRBV27 and TRBJ2-3; no clear D gene. Germline values: CDR1 MNHEY, CDR2 SMNVEV (reference sequence). The CDR3 sequence is 12 residues long. The V gene lost 8 bases and the J gene lost 1 base, with 7 bases spanning the gap.

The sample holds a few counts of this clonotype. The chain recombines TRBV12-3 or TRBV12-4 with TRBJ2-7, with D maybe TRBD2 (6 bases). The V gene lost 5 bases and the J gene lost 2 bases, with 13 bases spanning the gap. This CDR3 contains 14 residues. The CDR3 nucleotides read TGTGCCAGCAGTCCTGCGGGACTCCCCTACGAGCAGTACTTC. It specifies CASSPAGLPYEQYF.

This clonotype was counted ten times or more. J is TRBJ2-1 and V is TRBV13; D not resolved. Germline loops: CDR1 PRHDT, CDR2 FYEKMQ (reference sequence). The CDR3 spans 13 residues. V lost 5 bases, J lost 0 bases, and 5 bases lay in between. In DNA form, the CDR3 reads TGTGCCAGCAGCCCGAGCTCCTACAATGAGCAGTTCTTC. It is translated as CASSPSSYNEQFF. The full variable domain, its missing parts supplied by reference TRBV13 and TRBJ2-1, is AAGVIQSPRHLIKEKRETATLKCYPIPRHDTVYWYQQGPGQDPQFLISFYEKMQSDKGSIPDRFSAQQFSDYHSELNMSSLELGDSALYFCASSPSSYNEQFFGPGTRLTVL.

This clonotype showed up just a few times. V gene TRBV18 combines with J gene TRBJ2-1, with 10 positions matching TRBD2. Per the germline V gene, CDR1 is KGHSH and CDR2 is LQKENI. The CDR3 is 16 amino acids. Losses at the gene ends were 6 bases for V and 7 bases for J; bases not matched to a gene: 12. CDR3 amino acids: CASSPTSGPEGNEQFF. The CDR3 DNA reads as TGTGCCAGCTCTCCGACTAGCGGGCCCGAAGGGAATGAGCAGTTCTTC.

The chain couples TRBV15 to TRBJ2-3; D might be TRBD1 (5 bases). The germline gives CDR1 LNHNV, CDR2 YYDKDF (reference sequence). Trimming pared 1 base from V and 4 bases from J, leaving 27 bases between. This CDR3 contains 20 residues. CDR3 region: CATSRVDSRGAWWGPDTQYF. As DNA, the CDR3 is TGTGCCACCAGCAGAGTCGACAGCCGTGGGGCATGGTGGGGCCCAGATACGCAGTATTTT.

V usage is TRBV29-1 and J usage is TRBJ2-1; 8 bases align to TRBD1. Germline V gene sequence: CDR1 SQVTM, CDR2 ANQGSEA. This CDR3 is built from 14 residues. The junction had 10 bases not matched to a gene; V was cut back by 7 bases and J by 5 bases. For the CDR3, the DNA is TGCAGCGCCCAGGGGGCTAGCGCTCACAATGAGCAGTTCTTC. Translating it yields CSAQGASAHNEQFF.